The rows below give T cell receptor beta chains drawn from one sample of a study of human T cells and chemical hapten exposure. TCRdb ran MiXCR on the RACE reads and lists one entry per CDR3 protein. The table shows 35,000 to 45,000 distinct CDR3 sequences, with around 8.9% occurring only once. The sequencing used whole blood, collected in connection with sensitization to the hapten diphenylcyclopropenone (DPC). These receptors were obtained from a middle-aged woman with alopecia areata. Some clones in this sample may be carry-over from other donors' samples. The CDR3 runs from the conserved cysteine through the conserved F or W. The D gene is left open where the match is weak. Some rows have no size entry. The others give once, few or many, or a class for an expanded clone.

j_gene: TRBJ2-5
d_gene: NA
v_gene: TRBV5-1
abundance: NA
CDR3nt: TGCGCCACCTCCCGGGACCAGGAGACCCAGTACTTC
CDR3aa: CATSRDQETQYF

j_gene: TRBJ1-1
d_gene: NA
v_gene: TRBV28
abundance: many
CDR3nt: TGTGCCAGCAGTTTTAACCAGGGGATTAACACTGAAGCTTTCTTT
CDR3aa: CASSFNQGINTEAFF

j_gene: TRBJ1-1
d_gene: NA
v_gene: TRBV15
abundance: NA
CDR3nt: TGTGCCACCAGCAGCGGCACTGAAGCTTTCTTT
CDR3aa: CATSSGTEAFF

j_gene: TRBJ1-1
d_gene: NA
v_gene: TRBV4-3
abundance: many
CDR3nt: TGCGCCAGCAGCCAAGACAGGGAATATACTGAAGCTTTCTTT
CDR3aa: CASSQDREYTEAFF

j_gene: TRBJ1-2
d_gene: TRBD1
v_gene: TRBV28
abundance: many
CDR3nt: TGTGCCAGCAGTGCTGGACAGGGCTCCTATGGCTACACCTTC
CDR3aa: CASSAGQGSYGYTF

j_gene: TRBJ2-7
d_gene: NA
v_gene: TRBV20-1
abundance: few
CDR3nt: TGCAGTGCTAGGACGGGACGCCTAACGCCCTACGAGCAGTACTTC
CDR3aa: CSARTGRLTPYEQYF

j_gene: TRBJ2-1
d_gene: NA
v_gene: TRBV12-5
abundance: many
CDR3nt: TGTGCTAGTGGTTTGTCGGCACAGGGGGGGAATGAGCAGTTCTTC
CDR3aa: CASGLSAQGGNEQFF

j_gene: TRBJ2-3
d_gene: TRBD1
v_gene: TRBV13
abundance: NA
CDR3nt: TGTGCCAGCAGCTCCCTGACCGGGACAGCTAGCACAGATACGCAGTATTTT
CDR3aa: CASSSLTGTASTDTQYF

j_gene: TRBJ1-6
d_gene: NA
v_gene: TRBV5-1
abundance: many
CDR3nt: TGCGCCAGCAGCTCGGACAGTCAGAATTCACCCCTCCACTTT
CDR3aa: CASSSDSQNSPLHF

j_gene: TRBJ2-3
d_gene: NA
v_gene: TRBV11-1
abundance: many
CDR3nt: TGTGCCAGCAGCTTAATCCAGACAGATACGCAGTATTTT
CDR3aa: CASSLIQTDTQYF

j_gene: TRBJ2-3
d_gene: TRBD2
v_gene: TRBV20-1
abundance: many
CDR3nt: TGCAGTGCTCCCCCTGGAGCGGGGGGCCTCTTAGATACGCAGTATTTT
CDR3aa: CSAPPGAGGLLDTQYF

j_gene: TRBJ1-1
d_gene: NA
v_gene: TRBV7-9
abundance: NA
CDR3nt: TGTGCCAGCAGTTTTATCATGGAAGGATCTGAAGCTTTCTTT
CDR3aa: CASSFIMEGSEAFF

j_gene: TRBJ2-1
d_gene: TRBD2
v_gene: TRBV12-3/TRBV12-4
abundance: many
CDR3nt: TGTGCCAGCAGTTTTCTAGCGGGAGACAATGAGCAGTTCTTC
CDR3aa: CASSFLAGDNEQFF

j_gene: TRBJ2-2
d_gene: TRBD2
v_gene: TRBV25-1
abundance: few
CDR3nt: TGTGCCAGCTCGAGGGCGGGGGGAGTCTACACCGGGGAGCTGTTTTTT
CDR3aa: CASSRAGGVYTGELFF

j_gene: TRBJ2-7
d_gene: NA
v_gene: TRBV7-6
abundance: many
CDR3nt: TGTGCCAGCAGCTTAGGGAAGGTCGGCGAGCAGTACTTC
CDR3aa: CASSLGKVGEQYF

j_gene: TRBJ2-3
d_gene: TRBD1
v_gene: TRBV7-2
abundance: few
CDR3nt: TGTGCCAGCAGCCTAAGGGGGCAGAATACAGATACGCAGTATTTT
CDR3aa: CASSLRGQNTDTQYF

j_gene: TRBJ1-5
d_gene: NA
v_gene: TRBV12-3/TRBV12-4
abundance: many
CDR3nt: TGTGCCAGCACCCCCGGGTACAATCAGCCCCAGCATTTT
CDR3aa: CASTPGYNQPQHF

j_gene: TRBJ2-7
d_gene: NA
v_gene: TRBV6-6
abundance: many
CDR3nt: TGTGCCAGCAGCCCTAATCCGGAAAGGGTGCGTTCCTACGAGCAGTACTTC
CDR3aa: CASSPNPERVRSYEQYF

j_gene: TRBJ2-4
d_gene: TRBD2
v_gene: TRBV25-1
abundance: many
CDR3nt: TGTGCCAGCAGCCTCCAACTAGCGAACGCAAACATTCAGTACTTC
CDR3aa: CASSLQLANANIQYF

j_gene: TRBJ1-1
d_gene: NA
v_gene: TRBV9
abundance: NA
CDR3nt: TGTGCCAGCAGCGTAGGTTCCAGCAACACTGAAGCTTTCTTT
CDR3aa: CASSVGSSNTEAFF

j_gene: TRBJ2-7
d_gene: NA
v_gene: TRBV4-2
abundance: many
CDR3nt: TGTGCCAGCAGCCAAGTTGCTAGCGCCGACTACGAGCAGTACTTC
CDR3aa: CASSQVASADYEQYF

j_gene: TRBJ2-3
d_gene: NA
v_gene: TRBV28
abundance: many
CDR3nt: TGTGCCAGCACCGGGGGCGGGATCGGGCCAGATACGCAGTATTTT
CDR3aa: CASTGGGIGPDTQYF

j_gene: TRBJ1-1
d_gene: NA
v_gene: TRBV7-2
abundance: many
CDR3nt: TGTGCCAGCAGCTTACAAAGACACCCGAACACTGAAGCTTTCTTT
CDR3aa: CASSLQRHPNTEAFF

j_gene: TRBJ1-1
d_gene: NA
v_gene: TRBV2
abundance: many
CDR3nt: TGTGCCAGCAGTAAGGACAGACTTTCGAACACTGAAGCTTTCTTT
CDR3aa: CASSKDRLSNTEAFF

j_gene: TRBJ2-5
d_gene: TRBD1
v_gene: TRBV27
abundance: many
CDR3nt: TGTGCCAGCAGTTTTCTAACAGGGGGCGCCGCGACCCAGTACTTC
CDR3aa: CASSFLTGGAATQYF

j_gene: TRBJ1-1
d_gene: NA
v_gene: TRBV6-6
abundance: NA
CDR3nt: TGTGCCAGCAGTACGGGGACGTGGGCTGCTTTCTTT
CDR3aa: CASSTGTWAAFF

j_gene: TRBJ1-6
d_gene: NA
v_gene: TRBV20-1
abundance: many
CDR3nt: TGCAGTGCTAGAGATAATACGAAATATAATTCACCCCTCCACTTT
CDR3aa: CSARDNTKYNSPLHF

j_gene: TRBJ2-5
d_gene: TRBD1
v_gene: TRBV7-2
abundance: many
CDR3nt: TGTGCCAGCAGCTTTTCCGAGACAGGGGAAGAGACCCAGTACTTC
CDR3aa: CASSFSETGEETQYF

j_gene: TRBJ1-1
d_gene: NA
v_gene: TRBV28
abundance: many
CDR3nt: TGTGCCACCGAGAGGGGGGGTGGCACTGAAGCTTTCTTT
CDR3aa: CATERGGGTEAFF

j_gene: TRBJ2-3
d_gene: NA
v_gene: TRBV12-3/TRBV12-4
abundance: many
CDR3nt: TGTGCCAGCAGTTTTGTAGATACGCAGTATTTT
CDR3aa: CASSFVDTQYF

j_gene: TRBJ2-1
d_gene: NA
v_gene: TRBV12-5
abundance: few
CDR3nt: TGTGCTAGTGGTTTGGTATTGCCCGGTGAGCAGTTCTTC
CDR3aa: CASGLVLPGEQFF

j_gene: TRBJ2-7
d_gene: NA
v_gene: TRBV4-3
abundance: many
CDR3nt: TGCGCCAGCAGCCAAGCTGCCTTCTACGAGCAGTACTTC
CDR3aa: CASSQAAFYEQYF

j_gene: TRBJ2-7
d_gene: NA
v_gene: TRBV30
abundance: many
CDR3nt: TGTGCCTGGAGTGTACAGGTCTACGAGCAGTACTTC
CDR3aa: CAWSVQVYEQYF

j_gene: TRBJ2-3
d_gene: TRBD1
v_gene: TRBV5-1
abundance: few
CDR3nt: TGCGCCAGCAGCTTCAGGGGGCAGGATACGCAGTATTTT
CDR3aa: CASSFRGQDTQYF

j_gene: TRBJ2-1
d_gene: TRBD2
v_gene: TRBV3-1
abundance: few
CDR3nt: TGTGCCAGCAGCCCGACTAGCGGGGGGGCTAATGAGCAGTTCTTC
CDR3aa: CASSPTSGGANEQFF

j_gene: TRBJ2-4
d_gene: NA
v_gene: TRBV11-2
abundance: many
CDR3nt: TGTGCCAGCAGCTTATCCGGAGCTCGGCTCTCGGCCAAAAACATTCAGTACTTC
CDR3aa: CASSLSGARLSAKNIQYF

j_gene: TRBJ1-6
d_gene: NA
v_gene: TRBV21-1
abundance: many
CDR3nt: TGTGCCAGCAGCAACAAGACAGGGAGGACCCTCCACTTT
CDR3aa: CASSNKTGRTLHF

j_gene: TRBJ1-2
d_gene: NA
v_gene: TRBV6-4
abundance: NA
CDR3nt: TGTGCCAGCAGTGCGGGATATGGCTATGGCTACACCTTC
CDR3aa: CASSAGYGYGYTF

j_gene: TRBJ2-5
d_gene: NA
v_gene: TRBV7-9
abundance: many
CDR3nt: TGTGCCAGCAGCTTTAATTTTTATGGGACGCAAGAGACCCAGTACTTC
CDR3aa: CASSFNFYGTQETQYF

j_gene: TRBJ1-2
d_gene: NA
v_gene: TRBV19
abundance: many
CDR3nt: TGTGCCAGTAGTCCTAAGGGCGGGAGGAACTATGGCTACACCTTC
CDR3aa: CASSPKGGRNYGYTF

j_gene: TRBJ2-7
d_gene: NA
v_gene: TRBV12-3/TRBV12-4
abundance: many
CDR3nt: TGTGCCAGCAGTTTAGTATTGGGGCAGGGGATAAGCGAGCAGTACTTC
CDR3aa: CASSLVLGQGISEQYF

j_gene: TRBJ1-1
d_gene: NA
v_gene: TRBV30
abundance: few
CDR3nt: TGTGCCTGGAGTGCCACCTCGATTGGGGGCAACACTGAAGCTTTCTTT
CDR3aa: CAWSATSIGGNTEAFF

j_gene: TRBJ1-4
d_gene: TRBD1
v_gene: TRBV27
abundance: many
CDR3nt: TGTGCCAGCAGACAGACAGGGTGGCATGAAAAACTGTTTTTT
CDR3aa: CASRQTGWHEKLFF

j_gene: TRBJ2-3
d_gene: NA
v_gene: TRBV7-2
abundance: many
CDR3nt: TGTGCCAGCAGCTTAGCAGCGGCTAGCACAGATACGCAGTATTTT
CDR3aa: CASSLAAASTDTQYF

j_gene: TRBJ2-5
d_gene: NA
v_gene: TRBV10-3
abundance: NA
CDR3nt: TGTGCCATCAAGGACTCCCAAGAGACCCAGTACTTC
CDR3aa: CAIKDSQETQYF

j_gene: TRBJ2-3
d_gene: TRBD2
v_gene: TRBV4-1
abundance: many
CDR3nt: TGCGCCAGCAGCCACCCTGGTACTCGGACTAGCGGGGAGGATACGCAGTATTTT
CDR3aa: CASSHPGTRTSGEDTQYF

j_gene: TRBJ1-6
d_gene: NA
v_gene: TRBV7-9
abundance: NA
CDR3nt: TGTGCCAGCAGCTTAAGTGGTCTAGGATCACCCCTCCACTTT
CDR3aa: CASSLSGLGSPLHF

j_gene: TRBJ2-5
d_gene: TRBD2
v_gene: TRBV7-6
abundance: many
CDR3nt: TGTGCCAGCAGCTTAGCCGCGCGGGGGGCCTGGGAGACCCAGTACTTC
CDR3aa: CASSLAARGAWETQYF

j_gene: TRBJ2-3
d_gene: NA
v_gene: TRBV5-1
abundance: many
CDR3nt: TGCGCCAGCAGCTTGGACAGCGGCACAGATACGCAGTATTTT
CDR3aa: CASSLDSGTDTQYF

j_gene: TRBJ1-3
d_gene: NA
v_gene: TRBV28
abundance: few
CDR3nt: TGTGCCAGCACCCTCCCGGGGCCTGGAAACACCATATATTTT
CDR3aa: CASTLPGPGNTIYF

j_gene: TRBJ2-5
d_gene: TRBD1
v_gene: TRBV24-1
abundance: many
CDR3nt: TGTGCCACCAGTCAGACAGGGGGCGTCGAGACCCAGTACTTC
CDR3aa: CATSQTGGVETQYF

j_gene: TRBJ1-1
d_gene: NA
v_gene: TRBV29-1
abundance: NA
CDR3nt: TGCAGCGTACGTCTTAGGAGTTGGACTTTCTTT
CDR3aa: CSVRLRSWTFF

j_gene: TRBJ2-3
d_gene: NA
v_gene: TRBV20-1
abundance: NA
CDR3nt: TGCAGTGCTCTGGACAGCCAGAGCACAGATACGCAGTATTTT
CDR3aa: CSALDSQSTDTQYF

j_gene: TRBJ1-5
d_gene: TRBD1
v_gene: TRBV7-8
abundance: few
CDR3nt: TGTGCCAGCAGCTCGGGACAGGGAAGTAGCAATCAGCCCCAGCATTTT
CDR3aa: CASSSGQGSSNQPQHF